Presented here are 14 T cell receptor beta chains from one specimen sequenced in a study of blood T cell repertoires in COVID-19. Profiled with immunoSEQ multiplex PCR; TCRdb holds only in-frame clones, not every one. The table records roughly 440,000 clones, 88% of them present only once. The sample was peripheral blood. The receptors were sampled from a woman aged 45-65 years with COVID-19, enrolled during active disease.

The V gene is TRBV30, the J gene TRBJ1-2; weak D call: TRBD1 (5 bases). The V end was cut by 0 bases, the J end by 8 bases, with 16 bases between. CDR3 size: 14 residues. CDR1 and CDR2 from the germline V gene are GTSNPN and SVGIG (reference sequence). DNA of the CDR3: TGTGCCTGGAGTGTACCTGGCAGGGAATACGGCTACACCTTC. It is translated as CAWSVPGREYGYTF.

This clone was detected only once. The chain joins TRBV7-9 to TRBJ1-1, with unresolved D. The V gene's germline CDR1 is SEHNR and CDR2 FQNEAQ (reference sequence). This CDR3 is built from 12 residues. Trimming pared 2 bases from V and 4 bases from J, leaving 5 bases between. The CDR3 region has the DNA TGTGCCAGCAGCTTAAGTAGCACTGAAGCTTTCTTT. Translated, it gives CASSLSSTEAFF.

J is TRBJ1-2 and V is TRBV28, with D possibly being TRBD1 (5 bases). The CDR3 has 15 amino acids. V was trimmed by 5 bases and J by 1 base, leaving 14 bases between them. Germline V gene sequence: CDR1 MDHEN, CDR2 SYDVKM. The chain's CDR3 is CASSPIRQINYGYTF. The CDR3 DNA sequence: TGTGCCAGCAGTCCCATCCGACAGATTAACTATGGCTACACCTTC.

V is TRBV7-8 and J is TRBJ2-7; 12 nucleotides match TRBD1. V was clipped by 8 bases and J by 6 bases; unmatched bases: 5. This CDR3 is built from 13 residues. Germline lookup yields CDR1 SGHVS and CDR2 FQNEAQ. The CDR3 region has the DNA TGTGCCAGCGGGGGACAGGGGGCCGGCGAGCAGTACTTC. It translates to CASGGQGAGEQYF. Combining the CDR3 with reference TRBV7-8 and TRBJ2-7 gives the whole variable domain GAGVSQSPRYKVAKRGQDVALRCDPISGHVSLFWYQQALGQGPEFLTYFQNEAQLDKSGLPSDRFFAERPEGSVSTLKIQRTQQEDSAVYLCASGGQGAGEQYFGPGTRLTVT.

This rearrangement joins TRBV25-1 to TRBJ2-7; the D is unclear. Per germline, CDR1 MGHDK and CDR2 SYGVNS. The CDR3 runs 16 residues. Trimming stripped 1 base from V and 0 bases from J, with 13 bases between. CDR3 loop: CASSESARTVSYEQYF. CDR3 coding DNA: TGTGCCAGCAGTGAATCTGCCCGCACAGTCTCCTACGAGCAGTACTTC.

The chain employs TRBV29-1 and TRBJ1-1; D gene ambiguous. The CDR3 sequence is 13 residues long. The V end lost 5 bases, the J end lost 0 bases, and 10 bases lay between the germline ends. Germline CDR1 reads SQVTM; CDR2 reads ANQGSEA. CDR3 loop: CSVFRSMNTEAFF. The CDR3, as DNA: TGCAGCGTTTTTCGGAGCATGAACACTGAAGCTTTCTTT.

This clone is a singleton in its sample. The chain employs TRBV9 and TRBJ2-7; D unclear. V was trimmed by 0 bases and J by 0 bases, leaving 7 bases between them. Germline V gene lookup returns CDR1 SGDLS and CDR2 YYNGEE. The CDR3 contains 14 residues. The CDR3 region is CASSVGASSYEQYF. In nucleotides, the CDR3 is TGTGCCAGCAGCGTAGGGGCGAGCTCCTACGAGCAGTACTTC. Looking up the rest from reference TRBV9 and TRBJ2-7 gives the full variable domain: DSGVTQTPKHLITATGQRVTLRCSPRSGDLSVYWYQQSLDQGLQFLIQYYNGEERAKGNILERFSAQQFPDLHSELNLSSLELGDSALYFCASSVGASSYEQYFGPGTRLTVT.

V and J are TRBV30 and TRBJ1-2, with 9 bases matching TRBD1. The CDR3 loop spans 13 amino acids. The germline V gene has CDR1 GTSNPN and CDR2 SVGIG (reference sequence). The V segment lost 4 bases and the J segment 4 bases; nucleotides outside the gene matches: 4. CDR3 DNA: TGTGCCTGGAAACAGGGGGCTATCTATGGCTACACCTTC. Protein product: CAWKQGAIYGYTF. The full variable domain, with the rest looked up from reference TRBV30 and TRBJ1-2, is SQTIHQWPATLVQPVGSPLSLECTVEGTSNPNLYWYRQAAGRGLQLLFYSVGIGQISSEVPQNLSASRPQDRQFILSSKKLLLSDSGFYLCAWKQGAIYGYTFGSGTRLTVV.

As regards this clone: Other nucleotide sequences in the sample specify the same CDR3. The rearrangement links TRBV30 to TRBJ2-4; 7 bases match TRBD2. V lost 1 base to trimming and J lost 4 bases; unmatched junction nucleotides: 4. The CDR3 is made up of 14 amino acids. Looked up from germline, CDR1 is GTSNPN and CDR2 is SVGIG (reference sequence). CDR3 residues: CAWSDGGGKNIQYF. Written as DNA, the CDR3 is TGTGCCTGGAGTGACGGCGGGGGTAAAAACATTCAGTACTTC.

In this sample, this clone turned up a few times. CDR3 DNA sequence: TGTGCCAGTAGTATAATCGGAGAGGAACTGAATCAGCCCCAGCATTTT. Translating gives CASSIIGEELNQPQHF. This chain uses TRBV19 with TRBJ1-5; no clear D gene. Trimming left V 2 bases short and J 4 bases short, with 15 bases between. Germline-derived CDR1 and CDR2 are LNHDA and SQIVND (reference sequence). CDR3 length equals 16 residues.

The V and J genes are TRBV7-8 and TRBJ2-5; D call uncertain. The CDR3 runs to 14 residues. Trimming left V 6 bases short and J 5 bases short, with 16 bases between. Germline V gene lookup returns CDR1 SGHVS and CDR2 FQNEAQ. The CDR3 sequence is CASSREALTETQYF. In DNA, the CDR3 is TGTGCCAGCAGTAGAGAGGCACTTACCGAGACCCAGTACTTC.

This clone has just a few counts. V usage is TRBV7-3 and J usage is TRBJ2-7; D unclear. From germline, CDR1 is SGHTA and CDR2 FQGTGA. The CDR3 totals 12 residues. Between the trimmed V and J ends, which lost 2 bases and 6 bases, there was a span of 8 bases. The CDR3 bases are TGTGCCAGCAGCTTAGATTCCGGCGAGCAGTACTTC. It translates to CASSLDSGEQYF. The full variable domain, rest sourced from reference TRBV7-3 and TRBJ2-7, is GAGVSQTPSNKVTEKGKYVELRCDPISGHTALYWYRQSLGQGPEFLIYFQGTGAADDSGLPNDRFFAVRPEGSVSTLKIQRTERGDSAVYLCASSLDSGEQYFGPGTRLTVT.

V and J are TRBV7-9 and TRBJ2-5; 10 nucleotides match TRBD1. Trimming at V came to 5 bases and at J to 3 bases, leaving 3 bases not matched to a gene. The CDR3 covers 14 residues. CDR1 is SEHNR, CDR2 FQNEAQ, per germline (reference sequence). CDR3 amino acids: CASSRQGAEETQYF. The CDR3 DNA reads TGTGCCAGCAGCCGACAGGGGGCAGAAGAGACCCAGTACTTC.

The V gene is TRBV28, the J gene TRBJ1-1; D remains unclear. Trimming removed 5 bases from V and 6 bases from J, with 22 bases in between. Germline CDR1 and CDR2: MDHEN and SYDVKM. This CDR3 comprises 16 residues. Written as DNA, the CDR3 is TGTGCCAGCAGTAATTCGCGGCCCTTGAGAGGTGCTGAAGCTTTCTTT. It yields the protein CASSNSRPLRGAEAFF. Looking up the rest from reference TRBV28 and TRBJ1-1 gives the full variable domain: DVKVTQSSRYLVKRTGEKVFLECVQDMDHENMFWYRQDPGLGLRLIYFSYDVKMKEKGDIPEGYSVSREKKERFSLILESASTNQTSMYLCASSNSRPLRGAEAFFGQGTRLTVV.